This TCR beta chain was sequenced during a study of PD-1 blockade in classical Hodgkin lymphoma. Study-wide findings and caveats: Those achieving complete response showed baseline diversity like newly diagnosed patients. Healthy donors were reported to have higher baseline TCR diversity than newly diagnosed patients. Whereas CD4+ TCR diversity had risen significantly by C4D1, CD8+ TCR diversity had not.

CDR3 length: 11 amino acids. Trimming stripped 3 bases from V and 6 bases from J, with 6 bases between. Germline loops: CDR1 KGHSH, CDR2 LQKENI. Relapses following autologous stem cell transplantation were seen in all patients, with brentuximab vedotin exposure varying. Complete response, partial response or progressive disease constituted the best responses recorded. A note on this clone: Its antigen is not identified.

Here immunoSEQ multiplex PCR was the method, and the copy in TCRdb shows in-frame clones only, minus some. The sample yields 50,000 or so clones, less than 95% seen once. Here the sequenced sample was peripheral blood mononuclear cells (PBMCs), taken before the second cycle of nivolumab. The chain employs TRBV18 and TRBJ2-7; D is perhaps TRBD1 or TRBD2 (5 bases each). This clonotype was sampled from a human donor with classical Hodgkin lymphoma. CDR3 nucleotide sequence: TGTGCCAGCTCACCGGGGGTCGAGCAGTACTTC. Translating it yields CASSPGVEQYF.